This T cell receptor beta chain was recorded in a study of CXCR3-negative and CXCR3-positive naive CD8 T cells. At the level of the study: There were some 140 million TRB reads altogether, and each library had about 1.5 +/- 0.3 million of them.

The TRB cDNA libraries were prepared by 5' RACE with UMI labels. From the 5' RACE reads, TCRdb lists one entry per CDR3 protein and no DNA. Recorded for this sample: about 41,000 distinct CDR3 sequences. The authors gated naive CD8+ T cells as CD45RO-CCR7+CD27+CD95-. According to its frequency, this clonotype is medium-sized. Antigen specificity is unknown. Study-wide results and caveats: Both naive subsets had comparably high diversity; memory CD8+ cells much lower.

CDR3 length equals 15 residues. Germline V gene lookup returns CDR1 SGHNT and CDR2 YENEEA. Sample: naive CXCR3- CD8+ T cells from blood. Subset reported: CD45RO-CCR7+CD27+CD95- naive CD8+ T cells lacking CXCR3 (TNR3-). This chain uses TRBV11-3 with TRBJ2-5. The receptor's source is a human donor in good health. Some clones in this sample may be carry-over from other donors' samples. This CDR3 is CASSSRPGPTETQYF.